What follows are 7 T cell receptor beta chains derived from one specimen sequenced in a study of blood T cells in healthy people across ages. The authors ran a second PCR of 7 to 11 cycles using a sample-barcoded 5' primer and a J-beta primer mix. MiXCR was run by TCRdb on the 5' RACE reads, yielding one entry per CDR3 protein. Here the sample spans about 760,000 distinct CDR3 sequences, roughly 25% being singletons. This sample was shared with a second study, whose subject was T cells of mothers and their children.

The sample taken for sequencing was blood. These receptors all come from a boy younger than 18 in good health.

This chain uses TRBV7-9 with TRBJ2-1; 10 nucleotides match TRBD2. The germline V gene encodes CDR1 SEHNR and CDR2 FQNEAQ (reference sequence). The CDR3 length is 18 residues. V trimming: 2 bases; J trimming: 3 bases; junction bases outside the gene matches: 10. Written as DNA, the CDR3 is TGTGCCAGCAGCTTATTATTTTTAGCGGGGGGAATCTACAATGAGCAGTTCTTC. Translated: CASSLLFLAGGIYNEQFF.

The CDR3 region is CASSSASWDYGYTF. The CDR3 DNA reads TGTGCCAGCAGCTCCGCGAGCTGGGACTATGGCTACACCTTC. The gene calls are TRBV9 and TRBJ1-2, with D unresolved. V shed 4 bases and J shed 3 bases, with 13 bases lying between them. CDR1 is SGDLS and CDR2 is YYNGEE in the germline V gene. The CDR3 covers 14 residues.

V is TRBV28 and J is TRBJ1-4; no reliable D call. Between the trimmed V and J ends, which lost 1 base and 6 bases, there was a span of 9 bases. CDR1 is MDHEN, CDR2 SYDVKM, per germline. CDR3 length: 14 amino acids. In DNA, the CDR3 is TGTGCCAGCAGTTTATCCGGGGAGTATGAAAAACTGTTTTTT. Its translation is CASSLSGEYEKLFF.

This clonotype has a single count. The chain uses TRBV7-9 and TRBJ2-3; 9 bases align to TRBD2. The CDR3 contains 16 residues. Germline CDR1 reads SEHNR; CDR2 reads FQNEAQ (reference sequence). The ends lost 3 bases at V and 2 bases at J; junction bases unmatched: 6. The CDR3 DNA reads TGTGCCAGCAGCTTCCTAGCGGGGATAAACACAGATACGCAGTATTTT. This encodes CASSFLAGINTDTQYF. Looking up the rest from reference TRBV7-9 and TRBJ2-3 gives the full variable domain: DTGVSQNPRHKITKRGQNVTFRCDPISEHNRLYWYRQTLGQGPEFLTYFQNEAQLEKSRLLSDRFSAERPKGSFSTLEIQRTEQGDSAMYLCASSFLAGINTDTQYFGPGTRLTVL.

The sample holds a few counts of this clonotype. The chain couples TRBV18 to TRBJ2-1, with D unresolved. The germline V and J ends were trimmed by 6 bases and 4 bases, with 13 bases remaining between them. The CDR3 is 14 residues long. The V gene's germline CDR1 is KGHSH and CDR2 LQKENI. The CDR3 protein is CASSPLISYNEQFF. The CDR3 bases are TGTGCCAGCTCGCCTTTAATATCATACAATGAGCAGTTCTTC.

This clonotype appeared a few times. CDR3 in amino acids: CASSPPLGGRNTGELFF. DNA of the CDR3: TGCGCCAGCAGCCCCCCATTGGGGGGCAGGAACACCGGGGAGCTGTTTTTT. This sequence joins TRBV4-1 and TRBJ2-2; D possibly uses TRBD1 or TRBD2 (6 bases each). The CDR3 spans 17 residues. Germline V lookup: CDR1 MGHRA, CDR2 YSYEKL. V lost 4 bases, J lost 1 base, and 16 bases lay in between.

The chain links TRBV4-1 to TRBJ2-4, with 8 bases matching TRBD2. With 0 bases clipped from V and 3 bases from J, the junction kept 13 bases outside the gene matches. Germline V lookup: CDR1 MGHRA, CDR2 YSYEKL. The CDR3 loop spans 19 amino acids. The CDR3 loop reads CASSQDDDGRALVKNIQYF. As DNA, the CDR3 is TGCGCCAGCAGCCAAGATGATGACGGGAGGGCCCTCGTCAAAAACATTCAGTACTTC.